This T cell receptor (beta chain) was retrieved from a study of control samples from healthy donors and cancer patients. Turning to this clone: An end of the junction differs from the germline gene, which may be a read error.

Sequencing used immunoSEQ multiplex PCR; TCRdb keeps in-frame clones, though not all of them. The sample has about 190,000 clones, roughly nine tenths seen once; the top ten hold approximately 2%. This CDR3 is 15 amino acids long. Looked up from germline, CDR1 is WNHNN and CDR2 is SYGVQD (reference sequence). This sequence was found in a man aged 25 to 40 in good health. The J gene is TRBJ2-3, the V gene TRBV10-1; maybe TRBD1 (5 bases). Sequenced material: blood. CDR3: CASSKSKGSTDTQYF. The CDR3 DNA sequence: TGCGCCAGCAGTAAGTCGAAGGGGAGCACAGATACGCAGTATTTT.